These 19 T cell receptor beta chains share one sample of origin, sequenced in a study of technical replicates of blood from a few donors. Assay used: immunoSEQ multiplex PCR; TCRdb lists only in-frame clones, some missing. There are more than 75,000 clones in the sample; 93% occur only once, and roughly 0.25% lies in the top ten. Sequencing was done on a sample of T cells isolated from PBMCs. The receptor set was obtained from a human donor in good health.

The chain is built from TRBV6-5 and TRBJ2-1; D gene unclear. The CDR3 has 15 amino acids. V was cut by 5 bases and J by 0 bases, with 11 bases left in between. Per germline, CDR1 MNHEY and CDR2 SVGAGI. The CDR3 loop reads CASSPQRYSYNEQFF. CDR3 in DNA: TGTGCCAGCAGTCCGCAGCGATACTCCTACAATGAGCAGTTCTTC.

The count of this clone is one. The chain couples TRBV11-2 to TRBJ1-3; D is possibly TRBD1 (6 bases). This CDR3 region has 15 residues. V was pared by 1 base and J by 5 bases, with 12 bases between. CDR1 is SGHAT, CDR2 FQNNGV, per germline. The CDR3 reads CASSLGGQGRNTIYF. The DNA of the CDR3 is TGTGCCAGCAGCTTAGGAGGGCAGGGGAGAAACACCATATATTTT.

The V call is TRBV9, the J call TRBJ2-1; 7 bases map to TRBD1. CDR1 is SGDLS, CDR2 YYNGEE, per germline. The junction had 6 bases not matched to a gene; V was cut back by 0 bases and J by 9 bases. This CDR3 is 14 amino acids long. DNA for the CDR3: TGTGCCAGCAGCGTAGATAACAGGGGAACTGAGCAGTTCTTC. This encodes CASSVDNRGTEQFF.

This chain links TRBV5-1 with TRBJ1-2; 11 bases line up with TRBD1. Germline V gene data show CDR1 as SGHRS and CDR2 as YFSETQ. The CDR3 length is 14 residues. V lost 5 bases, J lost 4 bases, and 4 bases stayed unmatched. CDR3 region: CASSPGQGGYGYTF. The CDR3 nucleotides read TGCGCCAGCAGTCCGGGACAGGGGGGCTATGGCTACACCTTC.

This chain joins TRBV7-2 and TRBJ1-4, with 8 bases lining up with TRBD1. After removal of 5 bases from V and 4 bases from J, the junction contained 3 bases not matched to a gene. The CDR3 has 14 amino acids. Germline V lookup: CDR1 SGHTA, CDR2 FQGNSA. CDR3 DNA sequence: TGTGCCAGCAGCCCGGACAGGGTTAATGAAAAACTGTTTTTT. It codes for CASSPDRVNEKLFF.

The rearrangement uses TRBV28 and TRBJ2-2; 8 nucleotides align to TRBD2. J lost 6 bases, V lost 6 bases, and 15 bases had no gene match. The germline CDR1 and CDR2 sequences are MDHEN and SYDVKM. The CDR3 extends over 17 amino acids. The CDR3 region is CASSPNPGGVLAGELFF. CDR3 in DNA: TGTGCCAGCAGCCCCAATCCGGGAGGGGTCCTAGCCGGGGAGCTGTTTTTT.

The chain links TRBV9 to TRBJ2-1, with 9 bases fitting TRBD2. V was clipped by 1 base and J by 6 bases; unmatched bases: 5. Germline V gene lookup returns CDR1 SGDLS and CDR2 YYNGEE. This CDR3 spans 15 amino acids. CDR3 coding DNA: TGTGCCAGCAGCGTACGGAATAGCGGGAGCAATGAGCAGTTCTTC. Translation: CASSVRNSGSNEQFF.

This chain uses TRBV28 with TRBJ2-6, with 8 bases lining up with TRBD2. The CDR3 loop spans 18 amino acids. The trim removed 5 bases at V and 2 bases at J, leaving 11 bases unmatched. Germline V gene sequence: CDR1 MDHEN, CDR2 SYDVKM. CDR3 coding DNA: TGTGCCAGCAGTCCTCCCGGGGGGGGAGGACCTGGGGCCAACGTCCTGACTTTC. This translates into CASSPPGGGGPGANVLTF. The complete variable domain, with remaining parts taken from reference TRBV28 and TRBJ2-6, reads DVKVTQSSRYLVKRTGEKVFLECVQDMDHENMFWYRQDPGLGLRLIYFSYDVKMKEKGDIPEGYSVSREKKERFSLILESASTNQTSMYLCASSPPGGGGPGANVLTFGAGSRLTVL.

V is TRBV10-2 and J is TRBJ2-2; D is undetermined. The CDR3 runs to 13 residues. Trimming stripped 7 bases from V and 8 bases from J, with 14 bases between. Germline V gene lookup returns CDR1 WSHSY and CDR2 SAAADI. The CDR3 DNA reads TGCGCCAGCATATCCGAATGGCCGGGGGAGCTGTTTTTT. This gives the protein CASISEWPGELFF.

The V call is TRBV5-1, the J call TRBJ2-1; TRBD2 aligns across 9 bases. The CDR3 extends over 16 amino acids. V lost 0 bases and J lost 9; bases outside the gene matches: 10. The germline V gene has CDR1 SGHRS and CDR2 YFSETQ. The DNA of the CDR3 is TGCGCCAGCAGCTTGGGGGGAGGGCTAGCGGGATCTGAGCAGTTCTTC. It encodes CASSLGGGLAGSEQFF.

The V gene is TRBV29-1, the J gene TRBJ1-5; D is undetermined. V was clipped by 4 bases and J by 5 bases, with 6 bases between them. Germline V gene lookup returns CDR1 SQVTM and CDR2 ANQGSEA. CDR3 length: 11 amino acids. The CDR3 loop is CSVAEDQPQHF. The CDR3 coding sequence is TGCAGCGTTGCTGAGGATCAGCCCCAGCATTTT.

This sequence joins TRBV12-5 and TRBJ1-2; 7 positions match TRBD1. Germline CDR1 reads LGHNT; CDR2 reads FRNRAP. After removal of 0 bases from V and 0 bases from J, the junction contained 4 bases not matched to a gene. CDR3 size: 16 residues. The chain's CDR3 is CASGLVRTGSNYGYTF. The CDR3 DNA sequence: TGTGCTAGTGGTTTGGTCCGGACAGGTTCTAACTATGGCTACACCTTC.

As DNA, the CDR3 is TGTGCCAGCAGTTACTTTGGCGGGAGTATCGATACGCAGTATTTT. Residues: CASSYFGGSIDTQYF. This chain links TRBV6-5 with TRBJ2-3; 7 bases map to TRBD2. Trimming took 1 base from V and 6 from J; bases not matched to a gene: 7. This CDR3 is built from 15 residues. CDR1 and CDR2 from the germline V gene are MNHEY and SVGAGI.

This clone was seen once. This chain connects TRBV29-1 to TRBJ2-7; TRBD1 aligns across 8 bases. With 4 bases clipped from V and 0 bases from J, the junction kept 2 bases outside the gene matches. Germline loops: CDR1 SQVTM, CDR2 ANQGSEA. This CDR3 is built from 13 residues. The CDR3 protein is CSVGQGSSYEQYF. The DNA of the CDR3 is TGCAGCGTTGGACAGGGGAGCTCCTACGAGCAGTACTTC.

The CDR3 DNA follows: TGCGCCAGCAGCCAAGAGACAGGGGTAACTTATAATTCACCCCTCCACTTT. Translating it yields CASSQETGVTYNSPLHF. The rearrangement joins TRBV4-1 to TRBJ1-6; 8 nucleotides line up with TRBD1. V lost 0 bases to trimming and J lost 4 bases; unmatched junction nucleotides: 5. The CDR3 covers 17 residues. CDR1 is MGHRA, CDR2 YSYEKL, per germline.

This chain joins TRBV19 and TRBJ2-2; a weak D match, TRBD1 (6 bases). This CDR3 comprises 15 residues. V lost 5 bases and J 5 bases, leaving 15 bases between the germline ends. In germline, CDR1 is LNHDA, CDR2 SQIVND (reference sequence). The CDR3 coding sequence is TGTGCCAGTAGTCTCCTCCAGGGGATTACCGGGGAGCTGTTTTTT. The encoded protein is CASSLLQGITGELFF.

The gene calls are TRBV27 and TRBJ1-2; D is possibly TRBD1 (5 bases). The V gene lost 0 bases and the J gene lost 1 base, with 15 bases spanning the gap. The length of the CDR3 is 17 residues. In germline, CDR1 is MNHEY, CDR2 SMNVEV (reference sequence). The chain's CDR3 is CASSLSFSWGRNYGYTF. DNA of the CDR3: TGTGCCAGCAGTTTATCGTTTTCGTGGGGCCGTAACTATGGCTACACCTTC.

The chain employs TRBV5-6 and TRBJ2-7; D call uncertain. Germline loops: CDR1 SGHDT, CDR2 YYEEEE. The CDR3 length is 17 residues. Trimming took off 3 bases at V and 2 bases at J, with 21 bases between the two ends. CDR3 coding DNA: TGTGCCAGCAGCTCGGCCCAACGAAGAGGTGGCACCTACGAGCAGTACTTC. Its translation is CASSSAQRRGGTYEQYF.

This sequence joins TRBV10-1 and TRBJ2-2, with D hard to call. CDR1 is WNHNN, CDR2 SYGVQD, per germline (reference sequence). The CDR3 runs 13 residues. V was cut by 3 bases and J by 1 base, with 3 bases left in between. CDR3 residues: CASSDRNTGELFF. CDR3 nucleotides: TGCGCCAGCAGTGACAGGAACACCGGGGAGCTGTTTTTT.